The 11 T cell receptor beta chains given below trace back to one sample, sequenced in a study of T cell repertoires in cytomegalovirus infection. TCRdb reanalysed the reads using MiXCR and keeps one entry per CDR3 protein. The data show roughly 250,000 distinct CDR3 sequences, 9% to 15% seen once. Sequenced: PBMCs. Source of these receptors: a human donor in good health (CMV status not recorded). Some clones in this sample may be carry-over from other donors' samples.

The chain joins TRBV10-3 to TRBJ1-1, with D possibly being TRBD1 (6 bases). Germline assignment: CDR1 ENHRY and CDR2 SYGVKD. Deletions cut 7 bases from V and 4 bases from J, with 16 bases between. The CDR3 contains 14 residues. CDR3: CAIKEGGRGTEAFF. CDR3 nucleotides: TGTGCCATCAAAGAGGGGGGACGGGGCACTGAAGCTTTCTTT.

This clonotype came up a few times. The gene calls are TRBV10-3 and TRBJ2-1, with D possibly TRBD1 on 5 matching bases. V shed 4 bases and J shed 5 bases, with 9 bases lying between them. This CDR3 spans 13 amino acids. Looked up from germline, CDR1 is ENHRY and CDR2 is SYGVKD. The CDR3 DNA follows: TGTGCCATCAGTGCAGGCAGGGACAATGAGCAGTTCTTC. Its translation: CAISAGRDNEQFF.

This clonotype was recorded at least ten times. The chain joins TRBV7-2 to TRBJ2-1, with TRBD2 matching 11 bases. J lost 0 bases, V lost 2 bases, and 3 bases had no gene match. Germline CDR1 SGHTA, CDR2 FQGNSA. The CDR3 sequence is 17 residues long. The CDR3 DNA sequence: TGTGCCAGCAGCTTAAATAGCGGGGGGGTCTCCTACAATGAGCAGTTCTTC. It codes for CASSLNSGGVSYNEQFF.

In this sample, this clonotype turned up a few times. This sequence joins TRBV18 and TRBJ2-7; D is possibly TRBD2 (6 bases). Germline-derived CDR1 and CDR2 are KGHSH and LQKENI. The germline V and J ends were trimmed by 3 bases and 5 bases, with 14 bases remaining between them. CDR3 size: 14 residues. CDR3 amino acids: CASSPGRRLDEQYF. The CDR3 coding sequence is TGTGCCAGCTCACCCGGCCGACGACTAGACGAGCAGTACTTC.

This clonotype was counted many times. The chain employs TRBV5-5 and TRBJ1-5; possibly TRBD1 for D (5 bases). The V gene's germline CDR1 is SGHKS and CDR2 YYEKEE (reference sequence). The germline V and J ends were trimmed by 4 bases and 7 bases, with 15 bases remaining between them. This CDR3 is 14 amino acids long. CDR3 coding DNA: TGTGCCAGCAGCGGGACCCCGGCGGGGCAGCCCCAGCATTTT. The encoded protein is CASSGTPAGQPQHF.

The rearrangement links TRBV4-2 to TRBJ1-1; D call uncertain. Trimming took off 0 bases at V and 0 bases at J, with 5 bases between the two ends. The CDR3 is 14 residues long. The germline CDR1 and CDR2 sequences are LGHNA and YNFKEQ. The CDR3 here is CASSQDPVNTEAFF. DNA for the CDR3: TGTGCCAGCAGCCAAGATCCGGTGAACACTGAAGCTTTCTTT.

This clonotype was recorded many times. This chain connects TRBV19 to TRBJ1-5, with D possibly TRBD1 on 5 matching bases. Trimming took off 5 bases at V and 4 bases at J, with 12 bases between the two ends. The germline CDR1 and CDR2 sequences are LNHDA and SQIVND (reference sequence). CDR3 size: 14 residues. The CDR3 reads CASSYLGGNQPQHF. DNA for the CDR3: TGTGCCAGTAGTTACCTCGGGGGGAATCAGCCCCAGCATTTT.

The rearrangement uses TRBV5-5 and TRBJ1-1, with D unresolved. The germline CDR1 and CDR2 sequences are SGHKS and YYEKEE (reference sequence). Trimming left V 1 base short and J 0 bases short, with 7 bases between. There are 14 residues in the CDR3. CDR3 amino acids: CASSLFAVNTEAFF. For the CDR3, the DNA is TGTGCCAGCAGCTTGTTCGCAGTGAACACTGAAGCTTTCTTT.

The rearrangement links TRBV7-2 to TRBJ1-4; no reliable D call. The V and J ends lost 1 base and 0 bases respectively, with 6 bases between them. Germline-derived CDR1 and CDR2 are SGHTA and FQGNSA. This CDR3 has 15 residues. The CDR3, as DNA: TGTGCCAGCAGCTTAGAGGCAACAACTAATGAAAAACTGTTTTTT. It yields the protein CASSLEATTNEKLFF.

In this sample, this clonotype turned up a few times. The chain carries TRBV27 and TRBJ2-7; D ambiguous. Trimming stripped 6 bases from V and 1 base from J, with 10 bases between. The length of the CDR3 is 13 residues. Germline V gene data show CDR1 as MNHEY and CDR2 as SMNVEV (reference sequence). The chain's CDR3 is CASSRVESYEQYF. The CDR3 DNA reads as TGTGCCAGCAGCCGGGTGGAGTCCTACGAGCAGTACTTC.

This clonotype was detected many times. This rearrangement joins TRBV28 to TRBJ2-3; the D is unclear. This CDR3 has 13 amino acids. Germline V CDR1 and CDR2: MDHEN, SYDVKM. Trimming took off 7 bases at V and 3 bases at J, with 11 bases between the two ends. The CDR3 here is CASKKQATDTQYF. CDR3 sequence (DNA): TGTGCCAGCAAAAAGCAGGCGACAGATACGCAGTATTTT. The full variable domain, rest sourced from reference TRBV28 and TRBJ2-3, is DVKVTQSSRYLVKRTGEKVFLECVQDMDHENMFWYRQDPGLGLRLIYFSYDVKMKEKGDIPEGYSVSREKKERFSLILESASTNQTSMYLCASKKQATDTQYFGPGTRLTVL.